This passage covers 5 T cell receptor beta chains from one sample sequenced in a study of T cells in Graves' hyperthyroidism and ophthalmopathy. RNA transcripts were the template for amplifying TCR beta CDR3 regions. The HTBI set primed first-round TCR CDR3 RT-PCR. TCRdb analysed the multiplex PCR reads with MiXCR anew, one entry per CDR3 protein. The repertoire holds around 660,000 distinct CDR3 sequences, with over 40% as singletons. Sample: peripheral blood or thyroid tissue (not recorded which). These TCRs come from an adult man with Graves' disease, either hyperthyroidism or ophthalmopathy (not recorded which).

CDR3: CASSYFGGAYGYTF. CDR3 nucleotide sequence: TGTGCCAGCAGTTACTTTGGGGGGGCGTATGGCTACACCTTC. The chain joins TRBV6-5 to TRBJ1-2; a possible D gene is TRBD1 (6 bases). This CDR3 has 14 residues. CDR1 MNHEY and CDR2 SVGAGI come from the germline V gene. V was clipped by 1 base and J by 5 bases, with 11 bases between them.

CDR3 bases: TGTGCCAGTACGGGACAGGCAGCTAACTATGGCTACACCTTC. It is translated as CASTGQAANYGYTF. The gene calls are TRBV19 and TRBJ1-2; 8 nucleotides align to TRBD1. V was clipped by 7 bases and J by 0 bases; unmatched bases: 4. Germline V gene lookup returns CDR1 LNHDA and CDR2 SQIVND (reference sequence). The length of the CDR3 is 14 residues.

The rearrangement joins TRBV25-1 to TRBJ2-6; D unresolved. CDR3 length: 14 amino acids. Germline V gene lookup returns CDR1 MGHDK and CDR2 SYGVNS. With 3 bases removed from V and 2 bases from J, the gap between germline ends came to 5 bases. CDR3 region: CASSDVAGANVLTF. CDR3 sequence (DNA): TGTGCCAGCAGTGATGTGGCTGGGGCCAACGTCCTGACTTTC. The full variable domain, rest sourced from reference TRBV25-1 and TRBJ2-6, is EADIYQTPRYLVIGTGKKITLECSQTMGHDKMYWYQQDPGMELHLIHYSYGVNSTEKGDLSSESTVSRIRTEHFPLTLESARPSHTSQYLCASSDVAGANVLTFGAGSRLTVL.

The gene calls are TRBV10-2 and TRBJ1-6, with 8 bases identical to TRBD1. CDR1 and CDR2 (germline): WSHSY, SAAADI. J was trimmed by 13 bases and V by 3 bases; bases with no gene match: 5. The CDR3 contains 13 residues. In DNA form, the CDR3 reads TGCGCCAGCAGTGACAGGGGGCGATTCCCCCTCCACTTT. It yields the protein CASSDRGRFPLHF.

CDR3 nucleotide sequence: TGTGCCAGCAGCGTAGGGATAGCGCGAGGGACAGTACCGAACACCGGGGAGCTGTTTTTT. Translation: CASSVGIARGTVPNTGELFF. V and J are TRBV9 and TRBJ2-2; TRBD1 aligns across 7 bases. The CDR3 has 20 residues. CDR1 SGDLS and CDR2 YYNGEE come from the germline V gene. The J segment lost 0 bases and the V segment lost 0 bases, leaving 14 bases of the junction unmatched.